This TCR beta chain was profiled in a study of blood T cell repertoires in COVID-19. Here immunoSEQ multiplex PCR was the method, and the copy in TCRdb shows in-frame clones only, minus some. The sample records 150,000 to 200,000 clones, around 84% being singletons. With 6 bases removed from V and 1 base from J, the gap between germline ends came to 3 bases. In germline, CDR1 is MDHEN, CDR2 SYDVKM. This CDR3 has 12 residues. V is TRBV28 and J is TRBJ2-2; D unresolved. Sequencing was carried out using peripheral blood. This receptor was taken from a woman between 70 and 85 years old with COVID-19, enrolled during active disease. CDR3 sequence (DNA): TGTGCCAGCAGCCTGAACACCGGGGAGCTGTTTTTT. Translation gives CASSLNTGELFF.